This TCR beta chain was recovered during a study of vaccination effects on CD4 cells after COVID-19. As for the study in general: Antigen-specific CD4+ T cell clonotypes were called by their expansion after viral peptide-pool culture in ViraFEST.

Germline V lookup: CDR1 MNHEY, CDR2 SVGEGT. CDR3 length equals 16 residues. Trimming removed 5 bases at V and 0 bases at J, with 11 bases between. The table came from immunoSEQ multiplex PCR; TCRdb's copy has only in-frame clones and leaves some out. The data hold approximately 47,000 clones, with roughly three quarters observed a single time. Between days 9 and 11 of culture, CD4+ T cells were separated out. A PCR test confirmed that the person had SARS-CoV-2 infection between March and December 2020. The authors replaced half the medium with IL-2 medium on days 3 and 7. In the case of this clone: The antigen remains undetermined.

V is TRBV6-2 or TRBV6-3 and J is TRBJ2-6; D gene ambiguous. The source was CD4+ T cells from PBMCs cultured without peptide, collected before COVID-19 vaccination. The TCR was taken from a human donor who had a prior SARS-CoV-2 infection. The CDR3 DNA follows: TGTGCCAGCAGTCTCCGCCGCGACTCTGGGGCCAACGTCCTGACTTTC. Protein product: CASSLRRDSGANVLTF.